One and the same sample provided the 13 T cell receptor beta chains below, sequenced in a study of vaccination effects on CD4 cells after COVID-19. TCRdb's copy holds only in-frame clones and misses some; the assay was immunoSEQ multiplex PCR. The table records approximately 44,000 clones, over 75% of them present only once. Which antigens these TCRs recognize remains unknown. Prior to sequencing, the ViraFEST assay stimulated PBMC with viral peptide pools, which expanded the antigen-specific CD4+ T cells. When less than 11 days of culture had elapsed, CD4+ T cells were isolated. The healthy vaccine recipients, who had no prior SARS-CoV-2 infection, showed negative nucleocapsid antibodies. The source was CD4+ T cells from PBMCs cultured with HCoV-NL63 spike peptides, collected before COVID-19 vaccination. These TCRs come from a human donor who received a COVID-19 vaccine.

The CDR3 nucleotides read TGCGCCAGCAGCCAAGGTCGTATTAATTCACCCCTCCACTTT. It is translated as CASSQGRINSPLHF. The J gene is TRBJ1-6, the V gene TRBV4-1; D gene uncertain. Germline loops: CDR1 MGHRA, CDR2 YSYEKL. V was clipped by 1 base and J by 6 bases, with 7 bases between them. This CDR3 spans 14 amino acids.

This clone was observed once. The J gene is TRBJ2-7, the V gene TRBV6-5; D not certain. The V gene lost 4 bases and the J gene lost 1 base, with 8 bases spanning the gap. The germline CDR1 and CDR2 sequences are MNHEY and SVGAGI. The CDR3 is 13 residues long. The CDR3, as DNA: TGTGCCAGCAGTTCGACTGTATCCTACGAGCAGTACGTC. As protein: CASSSTVSYEQYV.

This clone is a singleton in its sample. The chain carries TRBV20-1 and TRBJ1-1; D is unclear. Trimming took off 3 bases at V and 1 base at J, with 9 bases between the two ends. Germline-derived CDR1 and CDR2 are DFQATT and SNEGSKA (reference sequence). There are 13 residues in the CDR3. The CDR3 DNA follows: TGCAGTGCTAGTACGCCACAGAACACTGAAGCTTTCTTT. Encoded protein: CSASTPQNTEAFF.

This clone was picked up one time. V and J are TRBV6-5 and TRBJ1-1; possible D gene TRBD1, 6 bases. Germline V gene lookup returns CDR1 MNHEY and CDR2 SVGAGI. The CDR3 contains 13 residues. V dropped 5 bases and J dropped 6 bases, with 13 bases sitting between them. The CDR3 spells CASSLTGTAEAFF. The CDR3 bases are TGTGCCAGCAGTCTAACAGGGACCGCTGAAGCTTTCTTT.

CDR3 residues: CASSFQPGDRGKESSYEQYV. CDR3 coding DNA: TGTGCCAGCAGCTTTCAACCCGGGGACAGGGGGAAAGAGAGCTCCTACGAGCAGTACGTC. The chain recombines TRBV27 with TRBJ2-7; TRBD1 aligns across 11 bases. Germline V lookup: CDR1 MNHEY, CDR2 SMNVEV (reference sequence). After removal of 6 bases from V and 0 bases from J, the junction contained 19 bases not matched to a gene. The CDR3 length is 20 residues.

This chain connects TRBV3-1 (or the pseudogene TRBV3-2) to TRBJ2-3; D unresolved. Trimming pared 0 bases from V and 10 bases from J, leaving 14 bases between. CDR3 length equals 14 residues. Germline CDR1 LGHDT, CDR2 YNNKEL (reference sequence). The CDR3 loop reads CASSQERQAEAQYF. CDR3 sequence (DNA): TGTGCCAGCAGCCAAGAGAGACAAGCTGAAGCGCAGTATTTT.

V usage is TRBV3-1 (or the pseudogene TRBV3-2) and J usage is TRBJ2-4; 8 positions agree with TRBD1. Trimming at V came to 4 bases and at J to 3 bases, leaving 5 bases not matched to a gene. The CDR3 is 15 amino acids. CDR1 is LGHDT and CDR2 is YNNKEL in the germline V gene (reference sequence). The CDR3 loop reads CASSPQGAGKNIQYF. DNA of the CDR3: TGTGCCAGCAGCCCGCAGGGGGCCGGCAAAAACATTCAGTACTTC.

This clone was counted once. This chain links TRBV18 with TRBJ1-1; D is unclear. This CDR3 is built from 13 residues. Trimming removed 3 bases from V and 1 base from J, with 6 bases in between. The germline V gene encodes CDR1 KGHSH and CDR2 LQKENI. CDR3 nucleotide sequence: TGTGCCAGCTCACCGCATAAGAACACTGAAGCTTTCTTT. Translated, it gives CASSPHKNTEAFF.

The chain is built from TRBV18 and TRBJ2-3; D tentatively fits TRBD1 or TRBD2 (5 bases each). This CDR3 has 15 amino acids. V lost 3 bases and J lost 4, with 14 bases in between. Germline CDR1 and CDR2: KGHSH and LQKENI. The CDR3 loop is CASSPRDGSSDTQYF. CDR3 DNA sequence: TGTGCCAGCTCACCTCGGGACGGATCGTCAGATACGCAGTATTTT. The full variable domain, rest sourced from reference TRBV18 and TRBJ2-3, is NAGVMQNPRHLVRRRGQEARLRCSPMKGHSHVYWYRQLPEEGLKFMVYLQKENIIDESGMPKERFSAEFPKEGPSILRIQQVVRGDSAAYFCASSPRDGSSDTQYFGPGTRLTVL.

The chain couples TRBV19 to TRBJ2-2, with D hard to call. CDR1 and CDR2 from the germline V gene are LNHDA and SQIVND (reference sequence). This CDR3 has 12 residues. CDR3 residues: CATDGWPGELFF. The CDR3 DNA sequence: TGTGCAACCGATGGCTGGCCCGGGGAGCTGTTTTTT.

The genes are TRBV5-1 and TRBJ2-3; D gene uncertain. The CDR3 sequence is 15 residues long. Germline V lookup: CDR1 SGHRS, CDR2 YFSETQ. Trimming stripped 2 bases from V and 5 bases from J, with 15 bases between. CDR3 sequence: CASSFNSATGDTQYF. The DNA for the CDR3 is TGCGCCAGCAGCTTTAACTCAGCGACGGGAGATACGCAGTATTTT.

CDR3 DNA sequence: TGTGCCAGCAGCTTAGACAGGCTGGGGGCCAACGTCCTGACTTTC. Protein product: CASSLDRLGANVLTF. This sequence joins TRBV7-8 and TRBJ2-6; a weak D match, TRBD1 (5 bases). The germline V gene encodes CDR1 SGHVS and CDR2 FQNEAQ. V was cut by 1 base and J by 4 bases, with 8 bases left in between. The length of the CDR3 is 15 residues.

The chain is built from TRBV7-8 and TRBJ1-6; D possibly corresponds to TRBD1 (5 bases). From germline, CDR1 is SGHVS and CDR2 FQNEAQ. This CDR3 spans 14 amino acids. The ends were cut back, 1 base at V and 5 bases at J, with 6 bases in the middle. For the CDR3, the DNA is TGTGCCAGCAGCTTAGTGGGGGATAATTCACCCCTCCACTTT. Protein sequence: CASSLVGDNSPLHF.